This is a list of T cell receptor beta chains from one sample in a study of cytomegalovirus exposure and HLA in healthy donors. The repertoire was sequenced with immunoSEQ multiplex PCR; TCRdb's copy has only in-frame clones and lacks some. The repertoire has fewer than 150,000 clones, about four fifths of them found once; the top ten carry 4% to 5%. The specimen was PBMCs. The receptors stem from a man aged 35 to 55 in good health and CMV-seropositive. Each CDR3 is given with its conserved first and last residue. A D gene is named only where the DNA matches it firmly. The listing skips clone size in some rows; elsewhere it reads once, few, many or a size class.

D: NA; size: NA; length: 14; J: TRBJ1-1; V: TRBV7-9; DNA: TGTGCCAGCAGCGCACCACAGATGAACACTGAAGCTTTCTTT; CDR3: CASSAPQMNTEAFF
D: TRBD2; size: NA; length: 19; J: TRBJ2-1; V: TRBV18; DNA: TGTGCCAGCTCACCACGGAGTTGGGTAGCGGGAGATAGCGACAATGAGCAGTTCTTC; CDR3: CASSPRSWVAGDSDNEQFF
D: NA; size: NA; length: 12; J: TRBJ2-3; V: TRBV11-3; DNA: TGTGCCAGCCCCGAGGACTCGGATACGCAGTATTTT; CDR3: CASPEDSDTQYF
D: TRBD1; size: NA; length: 14; J: TRBJ1-4; V: TRBV7-9; DNA: TGTGCCAGCAGCTTAGAGGGGACAGGAGCAAAACTGTTTTTT; CDR3: CASSLEGTGAKLFF
D: NA; size: NA; length: 14; J: TRBJ1-2; V: TRBV27; DNA: TGTGCCAGCAGTCCGCTGGGGAGAGACTATGGCTACACCTTC; CDR3: CASSPLGRDYGYTF
D: NA; size: NA; length: 15; J: TRBJ2-3; V: TRBV5-6; DNA: TGTGCCAGCAGCTTAACAGTATCTAGCACAGATACGCAGTATTTT; CDR3: CASSLTVSSTDTQYF
D: TRBD2; size: NA; length: 16; J: TRBJ2-5; V: TRBV2; DNA: TGTGCCAGCAGGCTACCTGGACTAGCGGGGAGAGAGACCCAGTACTTC; CDR3: CASRLPGLAGRETQYF
D: TRBD2; size: NA; length: 17; J: TRBJ2-7; V: TRBV15; DNA: TGTGCCACCAGCAGAGAATCGTTGCGGGAGGCCACCTACGAGCAGTACTTC; CDR3: CATSRESLREATYEQYF
D: TRBD2; size: few; length: 17; J: TRBJ2-1; V: TRBV7-9; DNA: TGTGCCAGCAGCGATACCGGGACTAGCGGTTCCCTGGATGAGCAGTTCTTC; CDR3: CASSDTGTSGSLDEQFF
D: NA; size: NA; length: 14; J: TRBJ2-3; V: TRBV19; DNA: TGTGCCAGTAAACCCGCGTTTAGCACAGATACGCAGTATTTT; CDR3: CASKPAFSTDTQYF
D: NA; size: NA; length: 15; J: TRBJ2-3; V: TRBV7-6; DNA: TGTGCCAGCAGCTTAGAGACAGGTTACACAGATACGCAGTATTTT; CDR3: CASSLETGYTDTQYF
D: TRBD2; size: NA; length: 14; J: TRBJ2-1; V: TRBV7-3; DNA: TGTGCCAGCAGCTGGGGGGGAAGTAGGGATGAGCAGTTCTTC; CDR3: CASSWGGSRDEQFF
D: TRBD2; size: NA; length: 16; J: TRBJ2-3; V: TRBV9; DNA: TGTGCCAGCAGCCCCGGACTAGCTTTTGGCACAGATACGCAGTATTTT; CDR3: CASSPGLAFGTDTQYF
D: NA; size: NA; length: 14; J: TRBJ2-5; V: TRBV5-1; DNA: TGCGCCAGCGACCGGGGGACAGCCCAAGAGACCCAGTACTTC; CDR3: CASDRGTAQETQYF
D: TRBD1; size: NA; length: 16; J: TRBJ2-2; V: TRBV10-3; DNA: TGTGCCATCAGCGGCTTTGGACAGGGACCGGGGGGGGAGCTGTTTTTT; CDR3: CAISGFGQGPGGELFF
D: NA; size: few; length: 16; J: TRBJ1-5; V: TRBV30; DNA: TGTGCCTGGAGCACAGGGTCGGTAGGGTTTTACCAGCCCCAGCATTTT; CDR3: CAWSTGSVGFYQPQHF
D: NA; size: few; length: 14; J: TRBJ2-2; V: TRBV11-3; DNA: TGTGCCAGCAGCTTAGACAGGGGTGCCGGGGAGCTGTTTTTT; CDR3: CASSLDRGAGELFF
D: NA; size: NA; length: 12; J: TRBJ2-1; V: TRBV5-1; DNA: TGCGCCAGCAGCTACCCGGGGAATGAGCAGTTCTTC; CDR3: CASSYPGNEQFF